The 9 T cell receptor beta chains below come from one sample, sequenced in a study of monozygotic twins with inflammatory bowel disease. TCRdb reprocessed the 5' RACE reads and reports one entry per CDR3 protein, with no DNA. Found here are about 160,000 distinct CDR3 sequences; the top ten clones hold about 2.4%. The specimen sequenced was blood. The receptors originated from a human donor with ulcerative colitis or Crohn's disease, or a healthy co-twin of an affected twin (not recorded which).

The rearrangement links TRBV20-1 to TRBJ2-3; TCRdb's D gene call, TRBD2, goes unchecked for lack of DNA. This CDR3 contains 15 residues. Germline V gene sequence: CDR1 DFQATT, CDR2 SNEGSKA (reference sequence). The CDR3: CSARGLGEATDTQYF.

The CDR3 here is CASSFSAGPRGKPQHF. The chain couples TRBV5-5 to TRBJ1-5. CDR3 length: 16 amino acids. Germline CDR1 SGHKS, CDR2 YYEKEE (reference sequence).

The rearrangement links TRBV7-6 to TRBJ1-5. The germline gives CDR1 SGHVS, CDR2 FNYEAQ. The CDR3 consists of 15 residues. CDR3 protein: CASSPTAYSNQPQHF.

The chain is built from TRBV28 and TRBJ2-1; without DNA, the TCRdb call of TRBD2 cannot be checked. The CDR3 is made up of 16 amino acids. Germline V gives CDR1 MDHEN, CDR2 SYDVKM. The CDR3 reads CASSPTLAGGNNEQFF.

This sequence joins TRBV7-2 and TRBJ2-2; the D call of TRBD1 rests on TCRdb alone, since no DNA is present to check it. Germline CDR1 and CDR2: SGHTA and FQGNSA. The CDR3 consists of 13 residues. The CDR3: CASSQDRTGELFF.

The chain is built from TRBV20-1 and TRBJ2-2; no DNA is available, so the TRBD2 call from TCRdb remains unchecked. CDR3 size: 14 residues. Germline V gene data show CDR1 as DFQATT and CDR2 as SNEGSKA (reference sequence). The CDR3 sequence is CSANNGRLHGELFF.

V is TRBV7-3 and J is TRBJ2-1. CDR3 length: 13 residues. Germline lookup yields CDR1 SGHTA and CDR2 FQGTGA. CDR3 sequence reads: CASSLTSPSEQFF.

The J gene is TRBJ2-1, the V gene TRBV20-1; TCRdb gives TRBD2 as the D gene, but with no DNA this cannot be confirmed. In germline, CDR1 is DFQATT, CDR2 SNEGSKA (reference sequence). The length of the CDR3 is 12 residues. The CDR3 protein is CSASGRRAEQFF.

This chain uses TRBV7-2 with TRBJ1-2. Germline-derived CDR1 and CDR2 are SGHTA and FQGNSA. The CDR3 length is 13 residues. CDR3 sequence: CASSLAGLYGYTF. The full variable domain, rest sourced from reference TRBV7-2 and TRBJ1-2, is GAGVSQSPSNKVTEKGKDVELRCDPISGHTALYWYRQSLGQGLEFLIYFQGNSAPDKSGLPSDRFSAERTGGSVSTLTIQRTQQEDSAVYLCASSLAGLYGYTFGSGTRLTVV.